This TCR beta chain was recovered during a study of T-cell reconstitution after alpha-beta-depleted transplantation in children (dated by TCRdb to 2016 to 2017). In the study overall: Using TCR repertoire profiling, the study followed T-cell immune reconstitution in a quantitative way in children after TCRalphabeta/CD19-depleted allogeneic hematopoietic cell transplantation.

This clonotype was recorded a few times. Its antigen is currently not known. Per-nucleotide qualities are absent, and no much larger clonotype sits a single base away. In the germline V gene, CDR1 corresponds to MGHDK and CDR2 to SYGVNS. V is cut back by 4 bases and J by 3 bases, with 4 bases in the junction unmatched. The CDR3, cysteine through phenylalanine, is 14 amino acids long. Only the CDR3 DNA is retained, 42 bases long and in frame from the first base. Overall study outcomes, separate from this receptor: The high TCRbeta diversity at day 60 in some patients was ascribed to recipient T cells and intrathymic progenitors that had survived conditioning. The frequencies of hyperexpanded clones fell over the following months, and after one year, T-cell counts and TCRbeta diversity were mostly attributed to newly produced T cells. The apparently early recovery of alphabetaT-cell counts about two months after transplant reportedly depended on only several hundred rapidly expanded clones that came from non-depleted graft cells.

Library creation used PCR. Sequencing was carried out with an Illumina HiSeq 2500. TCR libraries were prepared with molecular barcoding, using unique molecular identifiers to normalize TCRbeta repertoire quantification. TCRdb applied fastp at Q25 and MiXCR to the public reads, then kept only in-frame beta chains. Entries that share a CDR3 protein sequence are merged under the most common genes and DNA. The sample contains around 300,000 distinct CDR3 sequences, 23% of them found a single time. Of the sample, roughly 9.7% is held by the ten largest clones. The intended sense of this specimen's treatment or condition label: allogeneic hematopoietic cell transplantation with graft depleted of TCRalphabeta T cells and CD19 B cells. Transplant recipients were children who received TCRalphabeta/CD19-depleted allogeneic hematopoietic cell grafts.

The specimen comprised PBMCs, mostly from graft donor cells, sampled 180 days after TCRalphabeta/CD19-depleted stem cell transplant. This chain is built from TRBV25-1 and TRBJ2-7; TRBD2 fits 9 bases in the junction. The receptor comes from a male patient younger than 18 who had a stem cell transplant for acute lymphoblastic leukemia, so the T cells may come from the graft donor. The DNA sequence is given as TGTGCCAGCAGTGGTCATAGCGGGAGCTACGAGCAGTACTTC. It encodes CASSGHSGSYEQYF.